These 23 T cell receptor beta chains originate from one sample sequenced in a study of blood T cell repertoires in COVID-19. Repertoires were generated with immunoSEQ multiplex PCR, while TCRdb's copy carries only in-frame clones and drops some. This table has some 11,000 clones, 80% appearing once. The sample was peripheral blood. These receptors originate from a man between 65 and 80 years old with active COVID-19.

The rearrangement uses TRBV6-1 and TRBJ1-2, with TRBD1 matching over 9 bases. Germline-derived CDR1 and CDR2 are MNHNS and SASEGT. The CDR3 sequence is 16 residues long. The ends lost 2 bases at V and 6 bases at J; junction bases unmatched: 10. The CDR3 is CASSEPRDRVVNGYTF. CDR3 nucleotides: TGTGCCAGCAGTGAACCCAGGGACAGGGTGGTGAATGGCTACACCTTC.

The genes are TRBV7-2 and TRBJ2-1; D gene unclear. Between the trimmed V and J ends, which lost 5 bases and 9 bases, there was a span of 20 bases. There are 15 residues in the CDR3. Germline V gene lookup returns CDR1 SGHTA and CDR2 FQGNSA. CDR3 in amino acids: CASSIPGPPLGEQFF. DNA for the CDR3: TGTGCCAGCAGCATCCCAGGTCCCCCTTTAGGTGAGCAGTTCTTC.

By share, this clone ranks as medium-sized. V gene TRBV7-2 combines with J gene TRBJ1-1, with 8 positions matching TRBD1. The junction had 3 bases not matched to a gene; V was cut back by 0 bases and J by 0 bases. The germline gives CDR1 SGHTA, CDR2 FQGNSA. The CDR3 length is 16 residues. CDR3 in amino acids: CASSLATGAMNTEAFF. Written as DNA, the CDR3 is TGTGCCAGCAGCTTAGCGACAGGGGCCATGAACACTGAAGCTTTCTTT.

This clone has only one observation. The chain links TRBV4-1 to TRBJ1-4; 10 bases match TRBD1. The CDR3 totals 16 residues. V lost 3 bases, J lost 2 bases, and 3 bases stayed unmatched. From germline, CDR1 is MGHRA and CDR2 YSYEKL. CDR3 DNA sequence: TGCGCCAGCAGCCAGCGACAGGGGGCGACTAATGAAAAACTGTTTTTT. Encoded protein: CASSQRQGATNEKLFF.

This chain joins TRBV6-5 and TRBJ2-7; D uncertain. CDR1 is MNHEY, CDR2 SVGAGI, per germline. Trimming took 8 bases from V and 0 from J, leaving 17 bases between them. The CDR3 runs 15 residues. The CDR3 region has the DNA TGTGCCAGCGTCTCTTCTCATTCAGGCTCCTACGAGCAGTACTTC. Its translation is CASVSSHSGSYEQYF.

V usage is TRBV4-2 and J usage is TRBJ1-2; 8 bases fit TRBD1. The germline gives CDR1 LGHNA, CDR2 YNFKEQ. The junction had 5 bases not matched to a gene; V was cut back by 5 bases and J by 0 bases. The length of the CDR3 is 15 residues. In DNA form, the CDR3 reads TGTGCCAGCAGCGCCGGGACAGGACCTAACTATGGCTACACCTTC. Amino acids: CASSAGTGPNYGYTF.

This clone ranks as large (0.1 to 1%). The chain is built from TRBV3-1 (or the pseudogene TRBV3-2) and TRBJ1-2; 8 nucleotides match TRBD1. CDR3 size: 14 residues. The junction had 6 bases not matched to a gene; V was cut back by 4 bases and J by 5 bases. Germline-derived CDR1 and CDR2 are LGHDT and YNNKEL (reference sequence). CDR3 nucleotide sequence: TGTGCCAGCAGCCTGCCGGGACAGGAATATGGCTACACCTTC. This gives the protein CASSLPGQEYGYTF.

The V call is TRBV7-2, the J call TRBJ2-1, with D possibly being TRBD2 (6 bases). The V gene's germline CDR1 is SGHTA and CDR2 FQGNSA. Trimming removed 2 bases from V and 4 bases from J, with 24 bases in between. The CDR3 is 19 amino acids. The CDR3 DNA reads TGTGCCAGCAGCTTAAGTTGGGACTGGCGGGGTGGGGGTTACAATGAGCAGTTCTTC. As protein: CASSLSWDWRGGGYNEQFF.

The chain joins TRBV18 to TRBJ1-2, with 9 bases matching TRBD1. Germline V gives CDR1 KGHSH, CDR2 LQKENI. Unmatched junction bases numbered 5, after V lost 3 bases and J lost 0 bases. The CDR3 length is 16 residues. The CDR3 region is CASSPDRGAPNYGYTF. The CDR3 bases are TGTGCCAGCTCACCGGACAGGGGAGCCCCTAACTATGGCTACACCTTC.

V usage is TRBV29-1 and J usage is TRBJ2-5; D is undetermined. V was shortened by 7 bases and J by 5 bases, with 14 bases between the two germline ends. This CDR3 is built from 12 residues. Germline V gene sequence: CDR1 SQVTM, CDR2 ANQGSEA. The CDR3 region is CSALRSGETQYF. CDR3 nucleotide sequence: TGCAGCGCACTTCGTTCAGGCGAGACCCAGTACTTC.

This sequence joins TRBV2 and TRBJ2-3; 14 nucleotides align to TRBD2. V trimming: 4 bases; J trimming: 8 bases; junction bases outside the gene matches: 8. The CDR3 length is 16 residues. The germline gives CDR1 SNHLY, CDR2 FYNNEI. CDR3 amino acids: CASSGGLAGGGGTQYF. DNA for the CDR3: TGTGCCAGCAGTGGCGGACTAGCGGGGGGAGGAGGTACGCAGTATTTT.

The chain couples TRBV5-1 to TRBJ1-5, with 8 bases matching TRBD1. V was pared by 4 bases and J by 5 bases, with 26 bases of the junction left unmatched. The CDR3 has 21 residues. Per germline, CDR1 SGHRS and CDR2 YFSETQ. CDR3 protein: CASSRRDRGQPGGGYDQPQHF. The CDR3 nucleotides read TGCGCCAGCAGCCGTCGTGACAGGGGCCAACCCGGAGGAGGGTATGATCAGCCCCAGCATTTT.

The V gene is TRBV9, the J gene TRBJ1-2, with no clear D. The CDR3 runs 14 residues. V lost 3 bases and J lost 7, with 16 bases in between. The germline gives CDR1 SGDLS, CDR2 YYNGEE. In nucleotides, the CDR3 is TGTGCCAGCAGCGACCTCCTCCGAGGATTTGGCTACACCTTC. Its translation is CASSDLLRGFGYTF.

As DNA, the CDR3 is TGTGCCAGCGTCGCCGGGACAGGGTCCTACGAGCAGTACTTC. This translates into CASVAGTGSYEQYF. The chain employs TRBV28 and TRBJ2-7; 9 bases line up with TRBD1. V shed 8 bases, J shed 1 base, and the junction held 6 bases outside the gene matches. The CDR3 has 14 amino acids. In germline, CDR1 is MDHEN, CDR2 SYDVKM.

The chain has TRBV12-3 or TRBV12-4 and TRBJ1-1; D unclear. Between the trimmed V and J ends, which lost 1 base and 3 bases, there was a span of 3 bases. The CDR3 is 12 residues long. CDR3: CASSLGDTEAFF. The CDR3 DNA reads as TGTGCCAGCAGTTTAGGCGACACTGAAGCTTTCTTT.

In this sample, this clone turned up once. V usage is TRBV19 and J usage is TRBJ2-7, with TRBD1 as a possible D gene (7 bases). The CDR3 spans 18 residues. The V end lost 2 bases, the J end lost 1 base, and 21 bases lay between the germline ends. CDR1 LNHDA and CDR2 SQIVND come from the germline V gene (reference sequence). CDR3 in amino acids: CASSIRGGDSRLSYEQYF. For the CDR3, the DNA is TGTGCCAGTAGTATAAGAGGAGGGGACAGCCGACTTTCCTACGAGCAGTACTTC.

This clone was found once. The V gene is TRBV5-1, the J gene TRBJ2-7; the D gene is possibly TRBD2 (5 bases). This CDR3 contains 15 residues. Per the germline V gene, CDR1 is SGHRS and CDR2 is YFSETQ. V was clipped by 0 bases and J by 0 bases, with 10 bases between them. In DNA, the CDR3 is TGCGCCAGCAGCTTGGGAGGACTTGACTCCTACGAGCAGTACTTC. This encodes CASSLGGLDSYEQYF.

This chain links TRBV7-3 with TRBJ2-1; 7 nucleotides agree with TRBD2. Losses at the gene ends were 2 bases for V and 2 bases for J; bases not matched to a gene: 18. Germline V gives CDR1 SGHTA, CDR2 FQGTGA. The CDR3 is made up of 20 amino acids. The DNA for the CDR3 is TGTGCCAGCAGCTTAGGACCCAAACTCCCTTCGCGGGGGACCTACAATGAGCAGTTCTTC. It codes for CASSLGPKLPSRGTYNEQFF.

The V and J genes are TRBV9 and TRBJ2-2; the match to TRBD2 covers 8 bases. The CDR3 covers 16 residues. Germline assignment: CDR1 SGDLS and CDR2 YYNGEE. The V and J ends lost 2 bases and 1 base, in that order; junction bases with no gene match: 4. For the CDR3, the DNA is TGTGCCAGCAGCGTCCACGCGGGGGGGAACACCGGGGAGCTGTTTTTT. It is translated as CASSVHAGGNTGELFF.

This chain uses TRBV18 with TRBJ1-1; possibly TRBD1 for D (5 bases). The germline gives CDR1 KGHSH, CDR2 LQKENI. The CDR3 is made up of 17 amino acids. Trimming left V 0 bases short and J 2 bases short, with 16 bases between. For the CDR3, the DNA is TGTGCCAGCTCACCACCGTCCCGTAAGACAGTAAACACTGAAGCTTTCTTT. It encodes CASSPPSRKTVNTEAFF.

The rearrangement joins TRBV4-2 to TRBJ2-1, with 8 bases aligning to TRBD2. CDR1 and CDR2 (germline): LGHNA, YNFKEQ. V lost 1 base, J lost 4 bases, and 9 bases stayed unmatched. The CDR3 is made up of 17 amino acids. The CDR3 DNA is TGTGCCAGCAGCCAAGTCGCGGCAGCGGGGGAGTACAATGAGCAGTTCTTC. Translated, it gives CASSQVAAAGEYNEQFF.

V gene TRBV6-2 or TRBV6-3 combines with J gene TRBJ1-5; D might be TRBD1 (5 bases). The CDR3 is 15 residues long. Per the germline V gene, CDR1 is MNHEY and CDR2 is SVGEGT. The V and J ends lost 2 bases and 0 bases respectively, with 8 bases between them. CDR3 protein: CASSYRQTSNQPQHF. CDR3 bases: TGTGCCAGCAGTTACAGACAGACTAGCAATCAGCCCCAGCATTTT.

This clone appeared a few times. This chain connects TRBV1 to TRBJ2-7; the table's D call, TRBD2, has no DNA check behind it. TRBV1 is classified as a pseudogene. This CDR3 has 15 amino acids. Here the CDR3 DNA reads TGCACCAGCAGCCAGCCAAAGGGAGAGTATCACGAGCAGTACTTC. Translated: CTSSQPKGEYHEQYF.